The next 22 T cell receptor beta chains were all read from a single sample in a study of T cell responses to AZD1222 COVID-19 vaccine. Produced via immunoSEQ multiplex PCR; TCRdb's table is partial and in-frame only. Here the sample spans 140,000 to 150,000 clones, just over 90% being singletons. Material: peripheral blood, obtained on day 0 of AZD1222 vaccination. The receptors shown here come from an adult in good health.

V usage is TRBV4-2 and J usage is TRBJ1-2; D ambiguous. Trimming removed 1 base from V and 3 bases from J, with 12 bases in between. There are 15 residues in the CDR3. Germline V gene sequence: CDR1 LGHNA, CDR2 YNFKEQ. Here the CDR3 reads CASSQAPGLDYGYTF. The CDR3 DNA follows: TGTGCCAGCAGCCAAGCCCCGGGGTTGGACTATGGCTACACCTTC.

The chain combines TRBV2 with TRBJ1-2, with 7 bases identical to TRBD1. Germline loops: CDR1 SNHLY, CDR2 FYNNEI. V lost 6 bases to trimming and J lost 7 bases; unmatched junction nucleotides: 11. The CDR3 sequence is 14 residues long. The CDR3 coding sequence is TGTGCCAGCAGGGGACAGCTCACCCCGGGTGGCTACACCTTC. This codes for CASRGQLTPGGYTF.

The rearrangement links TRBV2 to TRBJ2-3; 11 nucleotides agree with TRBD2. Per the germline V gene, CDR1 is SNHLY and CDR2 is FYNNEI. Trimming at V came to 7 bases and at J to 8 bases, leaving 8 bases not matched to a gene. This CDR3 has 14 amino acids. CDR3: CASTTGTSGRTQYF. The CDR3 coding sequence is TGTGCCAGCACTACCGGGACTAGCGGCCGTACGCAGTATTTT.

A note on this clone: Additional DNA sequences in this sample encode the identical CDR3. The chain couples TRBV11-2 to TRBJ1-1; D is ambiguous. The germline gives CDR1 SGHAT, CDR2 FQNNGV. V shed 0 bases and J shed 6 bases, with 8 bases lying between them. There are 13 residues in the CDR3. CDR3 coding DNA: TGTGCCAGCAGCTTAGATCGTGTAGCTGAAGCTTTCTTT. Translating gives CASSLDRVAEAFF. Together with reference TRBV11-2 and TRBJ1-1, the CDR3 gives the full variable domain: EAGVAQSPRYKIIEKRQSVAFWCNPISGHATLYWYQQILGQGPKLLIQFQNNGVVDDSQLPKDRFSAERLKGVDSTLKIQPAKLEDSAVYLCASSLDRVAEAFFGQGTRLTVV.

This sequence joins TRBV10-3 and TRBJ1-2; maybe TRBD1 (5 bases). Trimming shortened V by 10 bases and J by 3 bases, and 21 bases separated the two germline ends. Germline CDR1 ENHRY, CDR2 SYGVKD. The CDR3 covers 15 residues. The CDR3 DNA sequence: TGTGCCACCTGGCCCGGGGCCGGGGGACACTATGGCTACACCTTC. It translates to CATWPGAGGHYGYTF.

The chain is built from TRBV5-1 and TRBJ2-7; 9 bases match TRBD1. This CDR3 is built from 13 residues. Germline CDR1 reads SGHRS; CDR2 reads YFSETQ. With 0 bases clipped from V and 7 bases from J, the junction kept 2 bases outside the gene matches. In nucleotides, the CDR3 is TGCGCCAGCAGCTTGGACAGGGGGCGAGAGCAGTACTTC. This sequence encodes CASSLDRGREQYF.

The chain is built from TRBV5-1 and TRBJ2-7, with 7 nucleotides matching TRBD2. J was trimmed by 3 bases and V by 3 bases; bases with no gene match: 15. The CDR3 loop spans 17 amino acids. The germline V gene has CDR1 SGHRS and CDR2 YFSETQ. The CDR3: CASSWGGERGINYEQYF. CDR3 nucleotides: TGCGCCAGCAGCTGGGGTGGTGAGCGGGGTATCAACTACGAGCAGTACTTC.

The chain recombines TRBV5-4 with TRBJ1-2; tentative D call: TRBD1 (5 bases). V lost 3 bases, J lost 2 bases, and 11 bases lay in between. The CDR3 contains 14 residues. The germline gives CDR1 SGHNT, CDR2 YYREEE (reference sequence). DNA of the CDR3: TGTGCCAGCAGCTGGGACCTACTCAACTATGGCTACACCTTC. Amino acids: CASSWDLLNYGYTF. Full variable domain (missing parts from reference TRBV5-4 and TRBJ1-2): ETGVTQSPTHLIKTRGQQVTLRCSSQSGHNTVSWYQQALGQGPQFIFQYYREEENGRGNFPPRFSGLQFPNYSSELNVNALELDDSALYLCASSWDLLNYGYTFGSGTRLTVV.

The CDR3 region has the DNA TGTGCCAGCAGTATGACAGTCGCGGCGAGCAATCAGCCCCAGCATTTT. Its translation is CASSMTVAASNQPQHF. The rearrangement uses TRBV2 and TRBJ1-5; tentative D call: TRBD1 (5 bases). The V gene lost 5 bases and the J gene lost 1 base, with 15 bases spanning the gap. Germline values: CDR1 SNHLY, CDR2 FYNNEI. This CDR3 is built from 16 residues.

This chain links TRBV11-2 with TRBJ1-4; TRBD1 aligns across 9 bases. With 0 bases clipped from V and 7 bases from J, the junction kept 6 bases outside the gene matches. Germline CDR1 is SGHAT and CDR2 is FQNNGV. The CDR3 contains 16 residues. CDR3 loop: CASSLEHRGPGEKLFF. The CDR3 region has the DNA TGTGCCAGCAGCTTAGAGCACAGGGGGCCAGGTGAAAAACTGTTTTTT.

The chain employs TRBV19 and TRBJ2-7; D gene unclear. Between the trimmed V and J ends, which lost 1 base and 2 bases, there was a span of 9 bases. Looked up from germline, CDR1 is LNHDA and CDR2 is SQIVND (reference sequence). CDR3 length: 14 amino acids. CDR3 residues: CASSIVSRTYEQYF. The CDR3 nucleotides read TGTGCCAGTAGTATAGTTTCCAGAACCTACGAGCAGTACTTC.

This chain joins TRBV5-1 and TRBJ2-3, with 10 bases fitting TRBD2. This CDR3 comprises 17 residues. Losses at the gene ends were 4 bases for V and 4 bases for J; bases not matched to a gene: 12. Germline CDR1 and CDR2: SGHRS and YFSETQ. CDR3 in DNA: TGCGCCAGCAGCCTACGGACTAGCGGAGGCGGGGCAGATACGCAGTATTTT. Translated, it gives CASSLRTSGGGADTQYF.

V usage is TRBV14 and J usage is TRBJ1-1; 11 nucleotides agree with TRBD1. The junction had 5 bases not matched to a gene; V was cut back by 3 bases and J by 5 bases. The germline V gene has CDR1 SGHDN and CDR2 FVKESK. The CDR3 has 15 residues. CDR3 DNA: TGTGCCAGCAGCCAGGACAGGGGGCTAAGGACTGAAGCTTTCTTT. It yields the protein CASSQDRGLRTEAFF.

This sequence joins TRBV19 and TRBJ2-3; 7 bases map to TRBD2. Germline values: CDR1 LNHDA, CDR2 SQIVND (reference sequence). This CDR3 spans 15 amino acids. The V and J ends lost 5 bases and 2 bases, in that order; junction bases with no gene match: 7. The chain's CDR3 is CASSPRGLPTDTQYF. The CDR3 nucleotides are TGTGCCAGTAGTCCCCGGGGACTACCCACAGATACGCAGTATTTT.

The V gene is TRBV25-1, the J gene TRBJ2-7; D not certain. Germline V lookup: CDR1 MGHDK, CDR2 SYGVNS. CDR3 length: 12 residues. Trimming left V 3 bases short and J 8 bases short, with 11 bases between. CDR3 in amino acids: CASSEAAAKQYF. CDR3 coding DNA: TGTGCCAGCAGTGAGGCGGCAGCAAAGCAGTACTTC.

This chain uses TRBV6-9 with TRBJ2-7, with 8 nucleotides matching TRBD1. CDR1 and CDR2 from the germline V gene are MNHGY and SVAAGI. This CDR3 has 15 residues. Germline trimming cut 7 bases from V and 3 bases from J; bases unmatched to any gene: 11. CDR3 region: CASIQSGQGVYEQYF. The CDR3 DNA reads as TGTGCCAGCATCCAGAGTGGACAGGGAGTCTACGAGCAGTACTTC.

The chain couples TRBV3-1 (or the pseudogene TRBV3-2) to TRBJ2-7, with unresolved D. The CDR3 sequence is 14 residues long. V lost 2 bases to trimming and J lost 2 bases, with 10 bases between them. Germline lookup yields CDR1 LGHDT and CDR2 YNNKEL (reference sequence). CDR3 in amino acids: CASSQPGRTYEQYF. The CDR3 nucleotides are TGTGCCAGCAGCCAACCCGGCAGGACCTACGAGCAGTACTTC.

The V and J genes are TRBV19 and TRBJ1-2; TRBD1 aligns across 10 bases. V was pared by 3 bases and J by 6 bases, with 1 base of the junction left unmatched. The CDR3 runs 13 residues. CDR1 and CDR2 from the germline V gene are LNHDA and SQIVND (reference sequence). The CDR3 sequence: CASSMDRGNGYTF. The CDR3 coding sequence is TGTGCCAGTAGTATGGACAGGGGGAATGGCTACACCTTC.

The gene calls are TRBV3-1 (or the pseudogene TRBV3-2) and TRBJ2-3; D remains unclear. There are 14 residues in the CDR3. Germline V gives CDR1 LGHDT, CDR2 YNNKEL (reference sequence). Trimming pared 1 base from V and 5 bases from J, leaving 10 bases between. CDR3 in DNA: TGTGCCAGCAGCCAAGCGGCTTCTAGAGATACGCAGTATTTT. Translated: CASSQAASRDTQYF.

The chain couples TRBV12-3 or TRBV12-4 to TRBJ1-3; no clear D gene. V was clipped by 8 bases and J by 2 bases, with 10 bases between them. The CDR3 has 13 residues. The CDR3 protein is CASRRAAGNTIYF. The CDR3 DNA reads TGTGCCAGCCGAAGGGCAGCTGGAAACACCATATATTTT.

This rearrangement joins TRBV5-5 to TRBJ2-7, with 12 bases fitting TRBD1. The CDR3 extends over 15 amino acids. CDR1 SGHKS and CDR2 YYEKEE come from the germline V gene (reference sequence). Trimming at V came to 0 bases and at J to 6 bases, leaving 4 bases not matched to a gene. CDR3 amino acids: CASSLVGTGGGEQYF. Here the CDR3 DNA reads TGTGCCAGCAGCTTGGTGGGGACAGGGGGCGGCGAGCAGTACTTC. Full variable domain (remainder filled in from reference TRBV5-5 and TRBJ2-7): DAGVTQSPTHLIKTRGQQVTLRCSPISGHKSVSWYQQVLGQGPQFIFQYYEKEERGRGNFPDRFSARQFPNYSSELNVNALLLGDSALYLCASSLVGTGGGEQYFGPGTRLTVT.

The chain employs TRBV2 and TRBJ1-5, with a tentative D call TRBD1 (6 bases). Germline V lookup: CDR1 SNHLY, CDR2 FYNNEI. This CDR3 is built from 14 residues. The ends were cut back, 1 base at V and 6 bases at J, with 10 bases in the middle. The CDR3 DNA reads TGTGCCAGCAGTGAAGGAGCAGGGGTTCAGCCCCAGCATTTT. Amino acids: CASSEGAGVQPQHF.